Below are 30 T cell receptor beta chains sequenced from a single sample in a study of T cells in Graves' hyperthyroidism and ophthalmopathy. Authors of the study amplified TCR beta CDR3 regions from RNA transcripts. During a first-round RT-PCR of the TCR CDR3, the HTBI primer set was used. TCRdb used MiXCR to reprocess the multiplex PCR reads, holding one entry per CDR3 protein. Seen here are about 420,000 distinct CDR3 sequences, less than 20% observed once, and the top ten hold roughly 14%. Sequenced material: blood. These receptor sequences come from a woman in her late teens or twenties with Graves' hyperthyroidism.

This clonotype was observed at least ten times. The chain carries TRBV20-1 and TRBJ2-5, with 7 nucleotides matching TRBD2. J was trimmed by 2 bases and V by 2 bases; bases with no gene match: 11. Germline V gene sequence: CDR1 DFQATT, CDR2 SNEGSKA (reference sequence). This CDR3 comprises 16 residues. The CDR3 DNA reads as TGCAGTGCTAGACCGACCGCGGGGGTGTTTCAAGAGACCCAGTACTTC. It yields the protein CSARPTAGVFQETQYF.

The CDR3 coding sequence is TGTGCCAGTAGTTCTGGACTGGAGCAATGGGAGCAGTACTTC. Protein sequence: CASSSGLEQWEQYF. The chain carries TRBV19 and TRBJ2-7; the D gene is possibly TRBD2 (5 bases). Germline CDR1 reads LNHDA; CDR2 reads SQIVND (reference sequence). This CDR3 comprises 14 residues. Trimming removed 5 bases from V and 7 bases from J, with 18 bases in between.

V and J are TRBV20-1 and TRBJ2-2, with D perhaps TRBD2 (7 bases). The germline V gene has CDR1 DFQATT and CDR2 SNEGSKA (reference sequence). Trimming removed 5 bases from V and 14 bases from J, with 39 bases in between. The CDR3 consists of 19 residues. The CDR3 sequence is CSALGEGGIGQIRITGLFF. The DNA for the CDR3 is TGCAGTGCTCTAGGGGAGGGGGGGATAGGCCAGATTCGAATAACGGGACTGTTTTTT.

This clonotype turned up a few times. The chain uses TRBV28 and TRBJ2-3, with 9 positions matching TRBD2. The germline V gene encodes CDR1 MDHEN and CDR2 SYDVKM. The CDR3 extends over 20 amino acids. Losses at the gene ends were 2 bases for V and 2 bases for J; bases not matched to a gene: 17. CDR3 in amino acids: CASSLDPLAGGLTFTDTQYF. CDR3 nucleotides: TGTGCCAGCAGTTTAGATCCCCTCGCGGGAGGGCTAACATTCACAGATACGCAGTATTTT.

The chain carries TRBV4-3 and TRBJ2-3, with TRBD1 identical over 7 bases. Germline CDR1 is LGHNA and CDR2 is YSLEER. Germline trimming cut 1 base from V and 5 bases from J; bases unmatched to any gene: 3. The CDR3 is made up of 14 amino acids. The CDR3 spells CASSQAGGKDTQYF. The CDR3 coding sequence is TGCGCCAGCAGCCAAGCAGGGGGAAAAGATACGCAGTATTTT.

CDR3 bases: TGTGCCAGCAGTCCCCGGACTAGCGGGAGCTACGAGCAGTACTTC. This sequence encodes CASSPRTSGSYEQYF. The V gene is TRBV12-3 or TRBV12-4, the J gene TRBJ2-7; TRBD2 aligns across 13 bases. After removal of 5 bases from V and 3 bases from J, the junction contained 4 bases not matched to a gene. The CDR3 runs to 15 residues.

This clonotype was counted ten times or more. The gene calls are TRBV15 and TRBJ2-3; D possibly uses TRBD1 or TRBD2 (5 bases each). The CDR3 contains 15 residues. The germline CDR1 and CDR2 sequences are LNHNV and YYDKDF (reference sequence). V was shortened by 5 bases and J by 3 bases, with 15 bases between the two germline ends. CDR3: CATSARTWGTDTQYF. The CDR3 nucleotides read TGTGCCACCAGCGCACGGACATGGGGGACAGATACGCAGTATTTT. Together with reference TRBV15 and TRBJ2-3, the CDR3 gives the full variable domain: DAMVIQNPRYQVTQFGKPVTLSCSQTLNHNVMYWYQQKSSQAPKLLFHYYDKDFNNEADTPDNFQSRRPNTSFCFLDIRSPGLGDTAMYLCATSARTWGTDTQYFGPGTRLTVL.

The chain recombines TRBV7-3 with TRBJ2-6; 7 bases align to TRBD1. In germline, CDR1 is SGHTA, CDR2 FQGTGA. The CDR3 is 17 residues long. V lost 0 bases, J lost 0 bases, and 2 bases stayed unmatched. CDR3 DNA: TGTGCCAGCAGCTTAACGGGACAGAGCTCTGGGGCCAACGTCCTGACTTTC. Its translation is CASSLTGQSSGANVLTF.

The chain links TRBV4-1 to TRBJ2-3, with a possible D match to TRBD2 (6 bases). Germline-derived CDR1 and CDR2 are MGHRA and YSYEKL. This CDR3 region has 16 residues. V lost 0 bases, J lost 9 bases, and 19 bases lay in between. CDR3 region: CASSQEGRDLRGTQYF. CDR3 sequence (DNA): TGCGCCAGCAGCCAAGAGGGAAGGGACCTTCGGGGGACGCAGTATTTT.

The rearrangement links TRBV7-2 to TRBJ2-7, with TRBD2 matching over 7 bases. There are 15 residues in the CDR3. The trim removed 0 bases at V and 0 bases at J, leaving 2 bases unmatched. Germline V gene data show CDR1 as SGHTA and CDR2 as FQGNSA. The CDR3 sequence: CASSLALAASYEQYF. The CDR3 nucleotides are TGTGCCAGCAGCTTAGCGCTAGCGGCCTCCTACGAGCAGTACTTC.

In this sample, this clonotype turned up many times. The gene calls are TRBV2 and TRBJ2-5; a possible D gene is TRBD2 (5 bases). V was pared by 11 bases and J by 2 bases, with 18 bases between. CDR3 length equals 14 residues. Germline V gene lookup returns CDR1 SNHLY and CDR2 FYNNEI. This chain's CDR3 is CAWRSHTSQETQYF. CDR3 DNA sequence: TGTGCCTGGAGGTCACATACTTCTCAAGAGACCCAGTACTTC. Full variable domain (missing parts from reference TRBV2 and TRBJ2-5): EPEVTQTPSHQVTQMGQEVILRCVPISNHLYFYWYRQILGQKVEFLVSFYNNEISEKSEIFDDQFSVERPDGSNFTLKIRSTKLEDSAMYFCAWRSHTSQETQYFGPGTRLLVL.

This clonotype was seen a handful of times. This rearrangement joins TRBV20-1 to TRBJ2-2; 9 nucleotides align to TRBD1. The CDR3 covers 16 residues. Per the germline V gene, CDR1 is DFQATT and CDR2 is SNEGSKA (reference sequence). V gave up 0 bases and J gave up 2 bases; unmatched junction bases: 4. CDR3 bases: TGCAGTGCTAGAGAGGGACAGGGTGGAAACACCGGGGAGCTGTTTTTT. Its translation: CSAREGQGGNTGELFF.

The V call is TRBV7-2, the J call TRBJ2-7, with 9 bases that match TRBD1. CDR1 is SGHTA and CDR2 is FQGNSA in the germline V gene. CDR3 length equals 16 residues. The trim removed 0 bases at V and 7 bases at J, leaving 10 bases unmatched. The chain's CDR3 is CASSLAPTGGLREQYF. CDR3 nucleotide sequence: TGTGCCAGCAGCTTAGCTCCGACAGGGGGGCTGAGGGAGCAGTACTTC. Supplemented by reference TRBV7-2 and TRBJ2-7, the full variable domain reads GAGVSQSPSNKVTEKGKDVELRCDPISGHTALYWYRQSLGQGLEFLIYFQGNSAPDKSGLPSDRFSAERTGGSVSTLTIQRTQQEDSAVYLCASSLAPTGGLREQYFGPGTRLTVT.

Many counts were recorded for this clonotype. The chain links TRBV27 to TRBJ2-3, with D unresolved. The germline CDR1 and CDR2 sequences are MNHEY and SMNVEV (reference sequence). The CDR3 sequence is 13 residues long. Trimming took off 7 bases at V and 7 bases at J, with 15 bases between the two ends. The CDR3 reads CASKPRGGNTQYF. CDR3 sequence (DNA): TGTGCCAGCAAGCCTCGTGGCGGAAATACGCAGTATTTT.

V and J are TRBV19 and TRBJ1-5; D unclear. The CDR3 runs 14 residues. V was cut by 8 bases and J by 0 bases, with 11 bases left in between. Germline V gene data show CDR1 as LNHDA and CDR2 as SQIVND (reference sequence). Here the CDR3 DNA reads TGTGCCAGTCGAGCTTGGGATAGCAATCAGCCCCAGCATTTT. Its translation: CASRAWDSNQPQHF. The complete variable domain, with remaining parts taken from reference TRBV19 and TRBJ1-5, reads DGGITQSPKYLFRKEGQNVTLSCEQNLNHDAMYWYRQDPGQGLRLIYYSQIVNDFQKGDIAEGYSVSREKKESFPLTVTSAQKNPTAFYLCASRAWDSNQPQHFGDGTRLSIL.

This clonotype has just a few counts. The chain employs TRBV20-1 and TRBJ2-7; the match to TRBD2 covers 10 bases. V was pared by 3 bases and J by 5 bases, with 13 bases of the junction left unmatched. This CDR3 has 16 amino acids. Looked up from germline, CDR1 is DFQATT and CDR2 is SNEGSKA (reference sequence). CDR3 DNA: TGCAGTGCTAGCCACCTAGATTCTAGCGGGAGCCACGAGCAGTACTTC. It codes for CSASHLDSSGSHEQYF.

The chain is built from TRBV27 and TRBJ1-6; tentative D call: TRBD1 (6 bases). V lost 2 bases and J lost 7, with 18 bases in between. Germline-derived CDR1 and CDR2 are MNHEY and SMNVEV (reference sequence). The CDR3 contains 17 residues. The CDR3 nucleotides are TGTGCCAGCAGTTTAGGGGGGCGGAATGCTTTAAATTCACCCCTCCACTTT. Protein product: CASSLGGRNALNSPLHF.

This clonotype was seen a few times. The chain joins TRBV25-1 to TRBJ1-4; perhaps TRBD1 as D (5 bases). The V end was cut by 3 bases, the J end by 8 bases, with 16 bases between. The V gene's germline CDR1 is MGHDK and CDR2 SYGVNS. CDR3 length equals 15 residues. The CDR3, as DNA: TGTGCCAGCAGTGACCCCGCAGGGTACAACGAAAAACTGTTTTTT. It encodes CASSDPAGYNEKLFF.

This clonotype was picked up many times. The rearrangement links TRBV11-2 to TRBJ2-2; 8 bases agree with TRBD2. From germline, CDR1 is SGHAT and CDR2 FQNNGV. The CDR3 is 16 amino acids. V lost 3 bases to trimming and J lost 6 bases; unmatched junction nucleotides: 9. The CDR3, as DNA: TGTGCCAGCAGCTTTGGGCTAGCGGGCTTCCCCGGGGAGCTGTTTTTT. Translating it yields CASSFGLAGFPGELFF.

This clonotype occurred a few times. The chain is built from TRBV20-1 and TRBJ1-1; 9 bases are a match to TRBD1. The CDR3 loop spans 14 amino acids. V lost 2 bases to trimming and J lost 0 bases; unmatched junction nucleotides: 1. Germline V gene lookup returns CDR1 DFQATT and CDR2 SNEGSKA (reference sequence). CDR3: CSARRTGVNTEAFF. CDR3 sequence (DNA): TGCAGTGCTAGACGGACAGGGGTGAACACTGAAGCTTTCTTT.

This clonotype has more than one count but fewer than ten. J is TRBJ2-4 and V is TRBV29-1; TRBD2 is a possible D gene (5 bases). Germline values: CDR1 SQVTM, CDR2 ANQGSEA. Trimming cost V 1 base and J 6 bases, with 13 bases left between them. The length of the CDR3 is 14 residues. The CDR3 coding sequence is TGCAGCGTTGAAGGGCGTCGGGGTACAAACATTCAGTACTTC. Translation gives CSVEGRRGTNIQYF.

The V gene is TRBV5-4, the J gene TRBJ1-1; 9 nucleotides line up with TRBD1. J was trimmed by 1 base and V by 5 bases; bases with no gene match: 6. CDR1 is SGHNT and CDR2 is YYREEE in the germline V gene (reference sequence). There are 15 residues in the CDR3. The CDR3 region is CASRKDRGWNTEAFF. CDR3 coding DNA: TGTGCCAGCAGGAAGGACAGGGGATGGAACACTGAAGCTTTCTTT.

The CDR3 coding sequence is TGTGCCAGTAGTATAGGGTCCGGGACAGGCCCCGTTGTGCAGTACTTC. This gives the protein CASSIGSGTGPVVQYF. This sequence joins TRBV19 and TRBJ2-7, with 8 nucleotides matching TRBD1. The V segment lost 1 base and the J segment 9 bases; nucleotides outside the gene matches: 14. The CDR3 is made up of 16 amino acids. Per the germline V gene, CDR1 is LNHDA and CDR2 is SQIVND (reference sequence).

A word on this clonotype: With a much larger clone just one base away, this may be a read error. V gene TRBV20-1 combines with J gene TRBJ2-5, with D unclear. The germline gives CDR1 DFQATT, CDR2 SNEGSKA (reference sequence). This CDR3 is built from 13 residues. CDR3 DNA sequence: TGCAGTGCTGGCAGCGTCTACCAAGAGACCCGGTACTTC. This sequence encodes CSAGSVYQETRYF.

This clonotype was detected only a few times. One end of the junction fails to match germline, which may point to a read error. This chain connects TRBV18 to TRBJ1-5, with D unresolved. Germline V lookup: CDR1 KGHSH, CDR2 LQKENI. This CDR3 has 13 amino acids. The CDR3 nucleotides read TGTGCCAGCCCACCCGGGGGCAATCAGCCCCAGCATTTT. The encoded protein is CASPPGGNQPQHF.

This clonotype has ten or more counts. The chain couples TRBV28 to TRBJ1-1; D possibly corresponds to TRBD1 (5 bases). Per the germline V gene, CDR1 is MDHEN and CDR2 is SYDVKM. V gave up 6 bases and J gave up 6 bases, with 14 bases separating them. This CDR3 spans 13 amino acids. The CDR3 reads CASRESWGAEAFF. The CDR3 DNA reads TGTGCCAGCAGAGAATCATGGGGGGCTGAAGCTTTCTTT.

This clonotype was recorded many times. This rearrangement joins TRBV27 to TRBJ2-7; TRBD1 matches at 7 bases. The CDR3 loop spans 15 amino acids. J gave up 2 bases and V 6 bases, and 10 bases lay outside the gene matches. CDR1 MNHEY and CDR2 SMNVEV come from the germline V gene (reference sequence). CDR3 nucleotides: TGTGCCAGCAGCCTCAAACAGGGGCCTACCTACGAGCAGTACTTC. Protein product: CASSLKQGPTYEQYF.

There are many counts of this clonotype. This chain links TRBV27 with TRBJ2-1, with D unclear. Germline V CDR1 and CDR2: MNHEY, SMNVEV (reference sequence). CDR3 length: 15 amino acids. V was pared by 3 bases and J by 4 bases, with 13 bases between. CDR3 sequence reads: CASSFGTRGYNEQFF. CDR3 nucleotides: TGTGCCAGCAGTTTCGGTACCCGAGGATACAATGAGCAGTTCTTC.

The gene calls are TRBV14 and TRBJ1-1, with D unclear. Germline values: CDR1 SGHDN, CDR2 FVKESK. This CDR3 spans 12 amino acids. The V gene lost 5 bases and the J gene lost 6 bases, with 10 bases spanning the gap. CDR3 amino acids: CASSVGWAEAFF. The CDR3 nucleotides are TGTGCCAGCAGCGTAGGGTGGGCTGAAGCTTTCTTT. The complete variable domain, with remaining parts taken from reference TRBV14 and TRBJ1-1, reads EAGVTQFPSHSVIEKGQTVTLRCDPISGHDNLYWYRRVMGKEIKFLLHFVKESKQDESGMPNNRFLAERTGGTYSTLKVQPAELEDSGVYFCASSVGWAEAFFGQGTRLTVV.

The chain recombines TRBV7-2 with TRBJ1-2, with 9 bases aligning to TRBD1. CDR3 length: 15 amino acids. V shed 5 bases, J shed 2 bases, and the junction held 6 bases outside the gene matches. Per the germline V gene, CDR1 is SGHTA and CDR2 is FQGNSA. The CDR3 region has the DNA TGTGCCAGCAGCATAGGGACAGGGCGAAACTATGGCTACACCTTC. This translates into CASSIGTGRNYGYTF.